The 15 T cell receptor beta chains presented below share a single source sample, sequenced in a study of cytomegalovirus exposure and HLA in healthy donors. The PCR was carried out with 60 Vbeta primers and 13 Jbeta primers. Produced via immunoSEQ multiplex PCR; TCRdb's table is partial and in-frame only. The data contain fewer than 75,000 clones, around 85% of them singletons. The sequenced sample was PBMCs. Receptor source: a woman in her 30s in good health and CMV-seronegative.

This clone appeared once. V gene TRBV18 combines with J gene TRBJ2-1; the match to TRBD1 covers 10 bases. The CDR3 is 14 amino acids. J lost 8 bases, V lost 4 bases, and 5 bases had no gene match. Germline lookup yields CDR1 KGHSH and CDR2 LQKENI. CDR3 protein: CASSLVGQGDEQFF. CDR3 DNA: TGTGCCAGCTCACTCGTAGGACAGGGGGATGAGCAGTTCTTC.

The CDR3 is CASSKKGVGGTYEQYF. DNA of the CDR3: TGTGCCAGCAGCAAAAAGGGGGTCGGCGGCACCTACGAGCAGTACTTC. This chain connects TRBV21-1 to TRBJ2-7; the table's D call TRBD1 went unverified against the DNA. TRBV21-1 is designated a pseudogene. The CDR3 covers 16 residues.

The chain couples TRBV28 to TRBJ2-5; D might be TRBD1 (8 bases). V dropped 6 bases and J dropped 3 bases, with 23 bases sitting between them. This CDR3 spans 17 amino acids. The germline CDR1 and CDR2 sequences are MDHEN and SYDVKM. CDR3 sequence reads: CASSNWGGQASKETQYF. The CDR3 DNA follows: TGTGCCAGCAGCAATTGGGGGGGACAGGCATCCAAAGAGACCCAGTACTTC.

The chain carries TRBV5-1 and TRBJ1-1; D remains unclear. The CDR3 is made up of 16 amino acids. Trimming shortened V by 1 base and J by 5 bases, and 18 bases separated the two germline ends. From germline, CDR1 is SGHRS and CDR2 YFSETQ. CDR3 sequence (DNA): TGCGCCAGCAGCTTGAACCTCTGGAGCGTGGATACTGAAGCTTTCTTT. Encoded protein: CASSLNLWSVDTEAFF. The complete variable domain, with remaining parts taken from reference TRBV5-1 and TRBJ1-1, reads KAGVTQTPRYLIKTRGQQVTLSCSPISGHRSVSWYQQTPGQGLQFLFEYFSETQRNKGNFPGRFSGRQFSNSRSEMNVSTLELGDSALYLCASSLNLWSVDTEAFFGQGTRLTVV.

The rearrangement uses TRBV4-2 and TRBJ1-1; possibly TRBD1 for D (5 bases). Trimming removed 0 bases from V and 2 bases from J, with 10 bases in between. Germline V CDR1 and CDR2: LGHNA, YNFKEQ. This CDR3 has 15 amino acids. The CDR3 bases are TGTGCCAGCAGCCAAGATAGGGGAACAAACACTGAAGCTTTCTTT. Translating gives CASSQDRGTNTEAFF.

The chain carries TRBV2 and TRBJ1-1; D remains unclear. V was shortened by 8 bases and J by 1 base, with 17 bases between the two germline ends. The length of the CDR3 is 15 residues. Germline V CDR1 and CDR2: SNHLY, FYNNEI. The CDR3 DNA sequence: TGTGCCAGCCCACTAGCTGGGGTGACGAACACTGAAGCTTTCTTT. Its translation: CASPLAGVTNTEAFF.

In this sample, this clone turned up once. The rearrangement uses TRBV10-3 and TRBJ1-1; D unclear. The germline gives CDR1 ENHRY, CDR2 SYGVKD. CDR3 length: 14 residues. V lost 7 bases, J lost 0 bases, and 12 bases lay in between. CDR3 bases: TGTGCCATCACCTCCCAGGAACTGAACACTGAAGCTTTCTTT. Protein: CAITSQELNTEAFF.

The J gene is TRBJ1-2, the V gene TRBV27, with TRBD1 as a possible D gene (5 bases). The ends were cut back, 0 bases at V and 4 bases at J, with 15 bases in the middle. There are 16 residues in the CDR3. CDR1 and CDR2 (germline): MNHEY, SMNVEV (reference sequence). The CDR3, as DNA: TGTGCCAGCAGTTTATCGTTCGGGGGGATAGGCTATGGCTACACCTTC. This sequence encodes CASSLSFGGIGYGYTF.

The J gene is TRBJ1-2, the V gene TRBV28; D gene ambiguous. CDR3 length: 12 residues. Germline values: CDR1 MDHEN, CDR2 SYDVKM. With 6 bases removed from V and 7 bases from J, the gap between germline ends came to 12 bases. As DNA, the CDR3 is TGTGCCAGCAGACCAACGGGGAGTGGCTACACCTTC. Its translation is CASRPTGSGYTF.

V usage is TRBV27 and J usage is TRBJ2-7, with a possible D match to TRBD1 (6 bases). The CDR3 sequence is 12 residues long. Germline values: CDR1 MNHEY, CDR2 SMNVEV (reference sequence). Deletions cut 2 bases from V and 5 bases from J, with 7 bases between. The CDR3 spells CASSLGGHEQYF. In nucleotides, the CDR3 is TGTGCCAGCAGTTTAGGGGGCCACGAGCAGTACTTC.

The chain uses TRBV7-2 and TRBJ2-1; 12 bases are a match to TRBD2. Trimming cost V 5 bases and J 3 bases; bases outside gene matches: 5. CDR3 length equals 16 residues. Germline CDR1 is SGHTA and CDR2 is FQGNSA. The CDR3 is CASSTWTSGDYNEQFF. CDR3 nucleotides: TGTGCCAGCAGCACCTGGACTAGCGGGGACTACAATGAGCAGTTCTTC.

The chain is built from TRBV19 and TRBJ2-3, with D maybe TRBD1 (5 bases). V dropped 4 bases and J dropped 2 bases, with 10 bases sitting between them. The CDR3 loop spans 14 amino acids. Germline assignment: CDR1 LNHDA and CDR2 SQIVND (reference sequence). The CDR3 is CASSTQVFTDTQYF. The CDR3 DNA follows: TGTGCCAGTAGTACACAGGTTTTCACAGATACGCAGTATTTT.

This clone was counted once. The V gene is TRBV6-5, the J gene TRBJ2-2; TRBD1 agrees at 8 bases. Germline lookup yields CDR1 MNHEY and CDR2 SVGAGI. Unmatched junction bases numbered 3, after V lost 4 bases and J lost 2 bases. This CDR3 has 15 amino acids. In DNA, the CDR3 is TGTGCCAGCAGTTCCGGACAGGGAAACACCGGGGAGCTGTTTTTT. Translated: CASSSGQGNTGELFF.

This clone was observed a few times. The rearrangement uses TRBV29-1 and TRBJ2-7; perhaps TRBD1 as D (6 bases). Germline-derived CDR1 and CDR2 are SQVTM and ANQGSEA. Trimming took 7 bases from V and 3 from J, leaving 19 bases between them. The CDR3 is made up of 14 amino acids. The CDR3 loop reads CSAPGTQRNYEQYV. The CDR3 coding sequence is TGCAGCGCCCCCGGGACACAAAGGAACTACGAGCAGTACGTC.

The genes are TRBV4-1 and TRBJ2-5, with a weak D call TRBD1 (5 bases). The V end lost 0 bases, the J end lost 1 base, and 12 bases lay between the germline ends. Looked up from germline, CDR1 is MGHRA and CDR2 is YSYEKL. The CDR3 is made up of 16 amino acids. The CDR3 reads CASSQEVGRAQETQYF. CDR3 bases: TGCGCCAGCAGCCAAGAAGTAGGCAGGGCCCAAGAGACCCAGTACTTC.